This TCR beta chain is from a study of control samples from healthy donors and cancer patients. Profiled with immunoSEQ multiplex PCR; TCRdb holds only in-frame clones, not every one. The data hold 90,000 to 150,000 clones, with roughly 88% observed a single time. The CDR3 is 14 residues long. The germline V and J ends were trimmed by 7 bases and 4 bases, with 15 bases remaining between them. CDR1 and CDR2 (germline): MGHDK, SYGVNS. This chain connects TRBV25-1 to TRBJ2-3; D may be TRBD1 (5 bases). Sequences were obtained from blood. The receptor was isolated from a man aged 35 to 55 in good health. The CDR3 region has the DNA TGTGCCAGCACGGTGGGGCTTAGTGCAGATACGCAGTATTTT. This sequence encodes CASTVGLSADTQYF.